This T cell receptor (beta chain) is from a study of immune evolution from preneoplasia to lung adenocarcinoma. The CDR3 has 14 amino acids. Germline CDR1 is LNHDA and CDR2 is SQIVND (reference sequence). J was trimmed by 6 bases and V by 9 bases; bases with no gene match: 11. Libraries were prepared by immunoSEQ multiplex PCR; TCRdb keeps only in-frame clonotypes and omits some of them. The repertoire holds about 5,700 clones, with 81% as singletons. V gene TRBV19 combines with J gene TRBJ2-7; 10 bases map to TRBD2. Sequenced: FFPE normal lung tissue adjacent to the tumor. The sequence was collected from a person aged 50-75 years with lung adenocarcinoma. CDR3 loop: CASGSSGSTAEQYF. The CDR3 region has the DNA TGTGCCAGCGGCTCTAGCGGGAGTACGGCCGAGCAGTACTTC.